This TCR beta chain was captured in a study of metastatic and nonmetastatic thyroid tumors. Study context: Malignant thyroid and benign thyroid patients provided blood and tumor or nodule tissue whose repertoires were compared. General study findings and limits: When malignant thyroid tumors were compared with benign nodules, TCR beta diversity was reportedly significantly higher in the malignant tumors. This held in both blood and tumor samples.

Germline values: CDR1 DFQATT, CDR2 SNEGSKA (reference sequence). This CDR3 spans 13 amino acids. Trimming took off 3 bases at V and 0 bases at J, with 9 bases between the two ends. Note on this clone: The antigen remains undetermined.

In the original analysis: Researchers built a distant-metastasis classifier for papillary thyroid cancer that drew on CDR3 differences across clinicopathological groups. Via MiXCR, TCRdb re-called the PCR reads. TCRdb's processing, not the authors', yielded these V and J calls. Found here are approximately 17,000 clones, about 25% of them singletons; the top ten hold about 10%. There were no patients who had received any treatment before thyroid surgery. The receptor was derived from a male donor with papillary thyroid cancer or a benign thyroid nodule (not recorded which). Some clones in this sample may be carry-over from other donors' samples. J is TRBJ2-7 and V is TRBV20-1; D is unclear. Sequencing was carried out using blood. The CDR3 DNA sequence: TGCAGTGCTAGGGACGGGTACTCCTACGAGCAGTACTTC. Protein: CSARDGYSYEQYF.